The 21 T cell receptor beta chains in this list originate from one sample, sequenced in a study of blood T cell repertoires in COVID-19. The protocol was immunoSEQ multiplex PCR, while the TCRdb copy is restricted to in-frame clones and leaves out a portion. The sample comprises over 200,000 clones, over 80% of which are singletons, and around 30% rests with the top ten. Sequenced: peripheral blood. The receptor set was obtained from a man in his forties with acute or convalescent COVID-19.

About this clone: Other DNA sequences in the same sample also yield this CDR3. The V and J genes are TRBV19 and TRBJ1-2; 12 bases are a match to TRBD1. Germline lookup yields CDR1 LNHDA and CDR2 SQIVND (reference sequence). The CDR3 sequence is 14 residues long. The V and J ends lost 6 bases and 7 bases, in that order; junction bases with no gene match: 6. As DNA, the CDR3 is TGTGCCAGTAGACGGGACAGGGGGCTGAGTGGCTACACCTTC. Amino acids: CASRRDRGLSGYTF.

The rearrangement joins TRBV29-1 to TRBJ1-2; no clear D gene. Per the germline V gene, CDR1 is SQVTM and CDR2 is ANQGSEA. The V end was cut by 3 bases, the J end by 7 bases, with 18 bases between. This CDR3 contains 14 residues. The CDR3 DNA reads as TGCAGCGTTGATACCCCGGGGATTGGAATTGGCTACACCTTC. As protein: CSVDTPGIGIGYTF.

The rearrangement joins TRBV29-1 to TRBJ1-1; the D gene is possibly TRBD1 (6 bases). Germline V lookup: CDR1 SQVTM, CDR2 ANQGSEA. The CDR3 length is 13 residues. V lost 6 bases and J lost 4, with 15 bases in between. CDR3: CSVRGHSGTEAFF. CDR3 bases: TGCAGCGTGAGGGGACATTCCGGCACTGAAGCTTTCTTT. Full variable domain (remainder filled in from reference TRBV29-1 and TRBJ1-1): SAVISQKPSRDICQRGTSLTIQCQVDSQVTMMFWYRQQPGQSLTLIATANQGSEATYESGFVIDKFPISRPNLTFSTLTVSNMSPEDSSIYLCSVRGHSGTEAFFGQGTRLTVV.

CDR3 protein: CASSPASSKETQYF. The CDR3 bases are TGTGCCAGCTCACCCGCTAGCAGTAAAGAGACCCAGTACTTC. The chain carries TRBV18 and TRBJ2-5; D perhaps matches TRBD2 (5 bases). Trimming removed 3 bases at V and 3 bases at J, with 11 bases between. From germline, CDR1 is KGHSH and CDR2 LQKENI. The CDR3 covers 14 residues. The variable domain in full, with the rest retrieved from reference TRBV18 and TRBJ2-5, is NAGVMQNPRHLVRRRGQEARLRCSPMKGHSHVYWYRQLPEEGLKFMVYLQKENIIDESGMPKERFSAEFPKEGPSILRIQQVVRGDSAAYFCASSPASSKETQYFGPGTRLLVL.

The chain has TRBV14 and TRBJ2-5, with D perhaps TRBD1 (5 bases). The CDR3 runs to 14 residues. Trimming pared 4 bases from V and 9 bases from J, leaving 18 bases between. Germline values: CDR1 SGHDN, CDR2 FVKESK. The CDR3 reads CASSPSGAFWAQYF. Written as DNA, the CDR3 is TGTGCCAGCAGCCCTTCTGGGGCCTTTTGGGCCCAGTACTTC. The full variable domain, completed using reference TRBV14 and TRBJ2-5, is EAGVTQFPSHSVIEKGQTVTLRCDPISGHDNLYWYRRVMGKEIKFLLHFVKESKQDESGMPNNRFLAERTGGTYSTLKVQPAELEDSGVYFCASSPSGAFWAQYFGPGTRLLVL.

A few counts support this clone. This chain connects TRBV4-1 to TRBJ1-4, with D unresolved. Germline CDR1 is MGHRA and CDR2 is YSYEKL. The V end was cut by 4 bases, the J end by 0 bases, with 9 bases between. The CDR3 length is 15 residues. For the CDR3, the DNA is TGCGCCAGCAGCCTCCGGGAAGCAACTAATGAAAAACTGTTTTTT. Protein product: CASSLREATNEKLFF.

This chain connects TRBV2 to TRBJ2-2; no clear D gene. The CDR3 spans 14 residues. CDR1 is SNHLY, CDR2 FYNNEI, per germline. Trimming took 7 bases from V and 5 from J, leaving 14 bases between them. The CDR3 DNA is TGTGCCAGCATAGTGGGCATCACGACCGGGGAGCTGTTTTTT. Protein product: CASIVGITTGELFF.

The chain carries TRBV5-5 and TRBJ1-5, with TRBD1 as a possible D gene (6 bases). CDR3 length: 13 residues. V was cut by 1 base and J by 11 bases, with 13 bases left in between. From germline, CDR1 is SGHKS and CDR2 YYEKEE (reference sequence). CDR3: CASSLTLQGTQHF. CDR3 bases: TGTGCCAGCAGCTTGACATTACAGGGTACCCAGCATTTT. The variable domain in full, completed from reference TRBV5-5 and TRBJ1-5, reads DAGVTQSPTHLIKTRGQQVTLRCSPISGHKSVSWYQQVLGQGPQFIFQYYEKEERGRGNFPDRFSARQFPNYSSELNVNALLLGDSALYLCASSLTLQGTQHFGDGTRLSIL.

This clone was seen a single time. The rearrangement links TRBV5-4 to TRBJ2-3; D may be TRBD2 (6 bases). V was shortened by 3 bases and J by 4 bases, with 12 bases between the two germline ends. CDR1 and CDR2 from the germline V gene are SGHNT and YYREEE (reference sequence). The CDR3 totals 14 residues. CDR3 sequence: CASSSGLPSDTQYF. The CDR3 region has the DNA TGTGCCAGCAGCTCGGGACTCCCCTCAGATACGCAGTATTTT.

Regarding this clone: Compared with germline, one end of the junction differs, possibly owing to a read error. This chain links TRBV6-5 with TRBJ1-2; no firm D call. The germline V gene encodes CDR1 MNHEY and CDR2 SVGAGI. The CDR3 sequence is 16 residues long. The CDR3 loop is CASSYSGHRDGYGYTF. In nucleotides, the CDR3 is TGTGCCAGCAGCTACTCGGGCCATCGGGATGGCTATGGCTACACCTTC.

The chain couples TRBV19 to TRBJ2-3; the D gene is possibly TRBD2 (6 bases). Germline assignment: CDR1 LNHDA and CDR2 SQIVND (reference sequence). This CDR3 has 13 amino acids. V was pared by 7 bases and J by 2 bases, with 10 bases between. CDR3 loop: CASNREITDTQYF. The CDR3 region has the DNA TGTGCCAGTAACCGGGAGATCACAGATACGCAGTATTTT. Full variable domain (missing parts from reference TRBV19 and TRBJ2-3): DGGITQSPKYLFRKEGQNVTLSCEQNLNHDAMYWYRQDPGQGLRLIYYSQIVNDFQKGDIAEGYSVSREKKESFPLTVTSAQKNPTAFYLCASNREITDTQYFGPGTRLTVL.

Of note for this clone: A read error is likely here: a far larger clone is one base away. Other DNA sequences within the sample encode an identical CDR3. The chain has TRBV3-1 (or the pseudogene TRBV3-2) and TRBJ1-1; 9 nucleotides agree with TRBD1. J was trimmed by 3 bases and V by 4 bases; bases with no gene match: 0. Germline V lookup: CDR1 LGHDT, CDR2 YNNKEL (reference sequence). The CDR3 is 13 amino acids. The DNA of the CDR3 is TGTGCCAGCAGCCGGGACAGGGACACTGAAGCTTTCTTT. Protein product: CASSRDRDTEAFF.

The chain joins TRBV5-8 to TRBJ2-2, with TRBD1 as a possible D gene (6 bases). Trimming left V 1 base short and J 1 base short, with 11 bases between. Germline assignment: CDR1 SGHTS and CDR2 YDEGEE. The CDR3 has 16 residues. Written as DNA, the CDR3 is TGTGCCAGCAGCTTGTGGCCAGGGGTGAACACCGGGGAGCTGTTTTTT. Translated, it gives CASSLWPGVNTGELFF.

The J gene is TRBJ2-1, the V gene TRBV10-3, with a possible D match to TRBD1 (5 bases). Trimming shortened V by 0 bases and J by 7 bases, and 10 bases separated the two germline ends. This CDR3 has 14 residues. CDR1 and CDR2 (germline): ENHRY, SYGVKD. In DNA form, the CDR3 reads TGTGCCATCAGTGAGTCGGCAGGGTGGAATGAGCAGTTCTTC. Translated: CAISESAGWNEQFF.

The chain recombines TRBV7-2 with TRBJ2-7; 9 bases are a match to TRBD1. V shed 3 bases, J shed 3 bases, and the junction held 9 bases outside the gene matches. Per germline, CDR1 SGHTA and CDR2 FQGNSA. This CDR3 has 16 amino acids. This CDR3 reads CASSFDRGNPFYEQYF. The CDR3 DNA reads TGTGCCAGCAGCTTCGACAGGGGGAACCCATTCTACGAGCAGTACTTC.

This chain links TRBV2 with TRBJ2-1, with no clear D. Germline loops: CDR1 SNHLY, CDR2 FYNNEI. Trimming shortened V by 7 bases and J by 10 bases, and 11 bases separated the two germline ends. The CDR3 has 11 amino acids. CDR3 sequence (DNA): TGTGCCAGCAAGGCGGCAACAGAGCAGTTCTTC. It codes for CASKAATEQFF.

The chain is built from TRBV5-1 and TRBJ2-7; D might be TRBD1 (6 bases). Trimming stripped 4 bases from V and 3 bases from J, with 17 bases between. The CDR3 extends over 15 amino acids. Germline CDR1 reads SGHRS; CDR2 reads YFSETQ. The CDR3 DNA is TGCGCCAGCAGCGTCTACCGGGACACGGACTACGAGCAGTACTTC. Translated, it gives CASSVYRDTDYEQYF. The full variable domain, in which reference TRBV5-1 and TRBJ2-7 provide the parts outside the CDR3, is KAGVTQTPRYLIKTRGQQVTLSCSPISGHRSVSWYQQTPGQGLQFLFEYFSETQRNKGNFPGRFSGRQFSNSRSEMNVSTLELGDSALYLCASSVYRDTDYEQYFGPGTRLTVT.

The chain combines TRBV5-1 with TRBJ2-2; TRBD2 matches 11 bases. CDR1 is SGHRS and CDR2 is YFSETQ in the germline V gene. After removal of 4 bases from V and 4 bases from J, the junction contained 3 bases not matched to a gene. The CDR3 is 15 residues long. The CDR3 DNA sequence: TGCGCCAGCAGCGGTAGCGGGAGGGGCACCGGGGAGCTGTTTTTT. This encodes CASSGSGRGTGELFF.

V is TRBV18 and J is TRBJ2-1; 9 bases agree with TRBD1. V lost 0 bases and J lost 7; bases outside the gene matches: 4. The length of the CDR3 is 15 residues. Germline V gives CDR1 KGHSH, CDR2 LQKENI. The chain's CDR3 is CASSPPGTGRNEQFF. The CDR3 bases are TGTGCCAGCTCACCACCAGGGACAGGGAGGAATGAGCAGTTCTTC.

This chain links TRBV3-1 (or the pseudogene TRBV3-2) with TRBJ1-2, with 8 bases that match TRBD1. CDR1 is LGHDT and CDR2 is YNNKEL in the germline V gene (reference sequence). The V gene end was trimmed by 4 bases and the J gene end by 8 bases; junction bases not matched to a gene: 3. This CDR3 comprises 12 residues. The CDR3 here is CASSPGDRGYTF. In DNA, the CDR3 is TGTGCCAGCAGCCCCGGGGACAGGGGCTACACCTTC.

The V call is TRBV7-7, the J call TRBJ2-7; a possible D gene is TRBD2 (6 bases). The CDR3 is 14 amino acids. Germline V lookup: CDR1 SSHAT, CDR2 FNYEAQ (reference sequence). Trimming took off 2 bases at V and 7 bases at J, with 15 bases between the two ends. The CDR3 here is CASSLRTGGSEQYF. The CDR3 DNA reads as TGTGCCAGCAGCTTAAGAACCGGGGGAAGTGAGCAGTACTTC. Full variable domain (rest looked up from reference TRBV7-7 and TRBJ2-7): GAGVSQSPRYKVTKRGQDVTLRCDPISSHATLYWYQQALGQGPEFLTYFNYEAQPDKSGLPSDRFSAERPEGSISTLTIQRTEQRDSAMYRCASSLRTGGSEQYFGPGTRLTVT.